What follows is one T cell receptor (beta chain) and its context. Its target antigen remains unknown. No base-level quality is on record; no much larger clone is a single base apart. This specimen belongs to a study of T cell repertoires in ileal Crohn's disease (dated by TCRdb to between 2018 and 2021). Describing the broader study: Median disease duration was around 8 years, and 30% to 45% of patients were identified as active smokers at the time of surgery. The study was conducted in parallel with a multicentre cohort built to find predictors of early endoscopic recurrence after ileocolonic resection. TCR repertoire analysis was done in 50 to 70 Crohn's disease patients from a prospective multicentre cohort. All patients had surgery for a complication: stricturing disease in around 60% and penetrating disease in about 39%. Endoscopic postoperative recurrence was defined as a Rutgeerts score above i0. Neoterminal ileum biopsies obtained at postoperative colonoscopy were designated as M6 samples. A total of roughly 170 mucosal samples from about 57 patients were sequenced, collected from several sites on the surgical specimen and at postoperative endoscopy. Roughly half of the patients were given postoperative therapy, with 15 to 20 on anti-TNF agents and about a dozen on thiopurines.

CDR1 and CDR2 (SGHVS, FNYEAQ) derive from the germline V gene. The CDR3 sequence holds 13 residues, the cysteine and phenylalanine included. CDR3 DNA only is kept here, 39 bases in frame from base 1. Cut back by 5 bases and 7 bases, the V and J ends lie 14 bases apart. Overall study outcomes, separate from this receptor: Postoperative endoscopy was performed at varying times within the first year after surgery, with a median delay of around seven months. Higher high-frequency clone percentages at surgery were associated with endoscopic recurrence; all patients with clonality above 26.8% (18/57) had recurrence. Patients who were active smokers at surgery had a significantly higher proportion of clonal expansions than non-smokers (around 24% vs 18%, p=0.02). More high-frequency clones were carried by sorted CD8 T cells than by CD4 T cells, suggesting that mucosal expansions were mainly CD8. Only a subgroup of patients, of unstated size, had their mucosal CD4 and CD8 T cells sorted and sequenced.

In the paper's terms, the time point label means: neoterminal ileum biopsy at postoperative endoscopy, about 6 months after surgery. Eligible patients were adults with ileal or ileocolonic Crohn's disease who had an indication for ileocolonic resection. Before DNA extraction, whole ileal mucosal biopsies were kept frozen at -80 degrees C. Genomic DNA was extracted from frozen whole biopsies using a TRizol-based method and was quantified with a NanoDrop 2000 spectrophotometer. For commercial TCRB immunosequencing, approximately 500 nanograms of biopsy DNA were submitted for each sample. Adaptive Biotechnology amplified CDR3 regions from genomic DNA with a two-step multiplex PCR that controlled for amplification bias. In the first PCR, primers covered every V and J gene segment, and in the second PCR, barcodes and Illumina adapters were added. CDR3 libraries were sequenced using an Illumina instrument. The authors' pipeline ran thus. The analysis drew on both the pipelines supplied by the vendor and custom analysis of the raw data in R/Bioconductor running R version 3.3.0. Clonality, which ranges from 0 to 1, was calculated as the inverse of the normalised Shannon entropy across all productive clones. High-frequency clones were defined as the repertoire share of the top 100 clones, retaining only clones passing a 95% confidence test. Repertoire diversity was measured with the Simpson index, and overlap between samples was measured with the Morisita-Horn index. The table was pulled from immuneACCESS by TCRdb, which kept in-frame rearrangements only. Such tables lose some clones; where checked, under half of the loss comes from unresolved V genes, and the rest has no known cause. For V, J and clone size, that table is used; D and trimming come from the DNA. The sample includes 10,000 to 15,000 clones, with more than 80% observed a single time. The top ten clonotypes cover roughly 15% of the sample.

This sequence uses TRBV7-6 and TRBJ1-2; a tentative D match to TRBD1 spans 5 bases. Sequenced material: ileal tissue. The origin of this receptor is an adult with Crohn's disease. Here the CDR3 is given as CASSPGKLGGYTF. The base sequence is TGTGCCAGCAGCCCAGGGAAGCTGGGTGGCTACACCTTC.